These 2 T cell receptor beta chains came from one sample sequenced in a study of shared clonotypes between healthy human individuals. Here immunoSEQ multiplex PCR was the method, and the copy in TCRdb shows in-frame clones only, minus some. The table lists about 2.4 million clones, 90% to 95% of them singletons. The material sequenced was naive CD4+ T cells sorted from blood. Sample subset: CD45RA+ positively selected. The receptors come from a man between 18 and 29 years old in good health.

The chain has TRBV9 and TRBJ2-1; 16 nucleotides agree with TRBD2. CDR3 length: 16 amino acids. Germline V CDR1 and CDR2: SGDLS, YYNGEE. The J segment lost 13 bases and the V segment lost 0 bases, leaving 7 bases of the junction unmatched. In DNA, the CDR3 is TGTGCCAGCAGCGTAGGAACTGGGACTAGCGGGAGGGCTCAGTTCTTC. As protein: CASSVGTGTSGRAQFF.

This chain links TRBV2 with TRBJ2-5, with 7 bases matching TRBD1. Germline V lookup: CDR1 SNHLY, CDR2 FYNNEI. The CDR3 length is 15 residues. The V gene end was trimmed by 6 bases and the J gene end by 4 bases; junction bases not matched to a gene: 11. The CDR3 reads CASRLGTVGLETQYF. The CDR3 bases are TGTGCCAGCAGGCTCGGGACAGTCGGTCTAGAGACCCAGTACTTC.